Detailed here is one TCR beta chain. This specimen comes from a study of blood T cell repertoires in COVID-19. Overall study context: The United States, Italy and Spain provided the acute and convalescent COVID-19 samples. In each case, the material was cDNA or gDNA derived from T cells, B-cell-depleted T cells, or PBMCs.

The germline gives CDR1 LNHDA, CDR2 SQIVND (reference sequence). The CDR3 covers 15 residues. Trimming cost V 6 bases and J 2 bases; bases outside gene matches: 3. Authors' methods: Nucleated cell counts were estimated from reference gene primer amplification. Sequencing used immunoSEQ multiplex PCR; TCRdb keeps in-frame clones, though not all of them. From that table come the V and J calls and clone size; the DNA was used to work out D and trimming. The sample carries 190,000 or so clones, about 81% recorded once. Followed over time, Seattle patients had been enrolled while infection was active. Input material: peripheral blood. The genes are TRBV19 and TRBJ2-1, with TRBD2 matching 11 bases. The receptor comes from a woman of 80 years or more with COVID-19, enrolled during active disease. The CDR3 DNA sequence: TGTGCCAGTAGCCCGGGACTAGCGGCCTACAATGAGCAGTTCTTC. This translates into CASSPGLAAYNEQFF.